Ten or more counts support the clone carrying this TCR beta chain. The target antigen is unknown. MiXCR, applied by TCRdb to the 5' RACE reads, yields one record per CDR3 protein. The sample shows just under 45,000 distinct CDR3 sequences, roughly an eighth of them seen only once. V dropped 3 bases and J dropped 0 bases, with 5 bases sitting between them. Germline V gene data show CDR1 as SEHNR and CDR2 as FQNEAQ (reference sequence). This CDR3 is 13 amino acids long. The data belong to a study of neurological immune-mediated disorders. Points from the study as a whole: Private repertoires in all groups were suggested by the absence of shared CDR3 amino acid sequences among expanded clones across subjects.

Sequences were obtained from PBMCs. This sequence originates from a female donor in good health. The chain has TRBV7-9 and TRBJ1-1; D gene ambiguous. This CDR3 is CASSFSVNTEAFF. CDR3 nucleotides: TGTGCCAGCAGCTTCTCGGTGAACACTGAAGCTTTCTTT.